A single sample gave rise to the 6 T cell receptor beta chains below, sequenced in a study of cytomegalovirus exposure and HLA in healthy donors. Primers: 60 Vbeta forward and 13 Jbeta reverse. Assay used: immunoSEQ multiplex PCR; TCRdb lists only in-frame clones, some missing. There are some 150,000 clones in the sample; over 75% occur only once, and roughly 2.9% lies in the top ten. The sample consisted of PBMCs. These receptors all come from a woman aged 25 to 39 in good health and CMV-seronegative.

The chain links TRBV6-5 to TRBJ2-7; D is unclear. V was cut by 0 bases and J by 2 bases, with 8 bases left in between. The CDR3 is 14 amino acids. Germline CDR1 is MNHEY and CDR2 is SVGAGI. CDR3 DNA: TGTGCCAGCAGTTACTCGGGCAGAACCTACGAGCAGTACTTC. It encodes CASSYSGRTYEQYF.

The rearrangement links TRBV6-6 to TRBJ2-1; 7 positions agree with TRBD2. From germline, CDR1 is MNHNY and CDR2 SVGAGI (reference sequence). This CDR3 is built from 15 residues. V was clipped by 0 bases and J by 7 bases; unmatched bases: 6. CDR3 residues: CASSYSRTSRNEQFF. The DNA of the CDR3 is TGTGCCAGCAGTTACTCCAGGACTAGTCGGAATGAGCAGTTCTTC.

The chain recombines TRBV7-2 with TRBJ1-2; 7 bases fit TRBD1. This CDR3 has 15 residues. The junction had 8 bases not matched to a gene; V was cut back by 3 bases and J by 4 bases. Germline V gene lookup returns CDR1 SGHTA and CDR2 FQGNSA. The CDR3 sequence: CASSFRAGGSYGYTF. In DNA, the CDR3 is TGTGCCAGCAGCTTCCGGGCAGGGGGGTCCTATGGCTACACCTTC.

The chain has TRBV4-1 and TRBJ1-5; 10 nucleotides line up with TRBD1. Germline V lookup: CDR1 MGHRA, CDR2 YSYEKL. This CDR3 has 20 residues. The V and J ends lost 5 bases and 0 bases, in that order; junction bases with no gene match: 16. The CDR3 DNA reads TGCGCCAGCAGCTCCTCCCCCCGGGACAGGGGTATGAATAGCAATCAGCCCCAGCATTTT. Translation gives CASSSSPRDRGMNSNQPQHF.

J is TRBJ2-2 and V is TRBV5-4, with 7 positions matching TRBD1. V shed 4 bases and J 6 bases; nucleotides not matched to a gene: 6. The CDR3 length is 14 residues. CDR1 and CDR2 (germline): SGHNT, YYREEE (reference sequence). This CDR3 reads CASSPGTVPGELFF. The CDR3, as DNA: TGTGCCAGCAGCCCTGGGACAGTACCCGGGGAGCTGTTTTTT.

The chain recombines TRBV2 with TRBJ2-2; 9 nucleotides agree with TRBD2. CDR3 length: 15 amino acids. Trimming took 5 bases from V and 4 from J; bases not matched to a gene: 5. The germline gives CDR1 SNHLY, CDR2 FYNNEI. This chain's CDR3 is CASSSSGRPTGELFF. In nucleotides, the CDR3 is TGTGCCAGCAGTAGTAGCGGGAGACCCACCGGGGAGCTGTTTTTT.